Below, 9 T cell receptor beta chains from the same sample are listed, as sequenced in a study of blood T cell repertoires in COVID-19. Generated by immunoSEQ multiplex PCR, the TCRdb table keeps only in-frame clones and is missing some. The sample shows 75,000 to 95,000 clones, 87% of them seen only once. Specimen: peripheral blood. The receptors originated from a woman between 55 and 75 years old with COVID-19, enrolled during active disease.

As DNA, the CDR3 is TGTGCCAGCAGCCCAGGGGTAGTCGGCACTGAAGCTTTCTTT. Translation: CASSPGVVGTEAFF. The chain carries TRBV7-2 and TRBJ1-1; D possibly corresponds to TRBD1 (6 bases). There are 14 residues in the CDR3. In germline, CDR1 is SGHTA, CDR2 FQGNSA. V lost 5 bases and J lost 4, with 14 bases in between.

The V and J genes are TRBV12-5 and TRBJ1-4; no definite D call. The V end lost 0 bases, the J end lost 8 bases, and 16 bases lay between the germline ends. This CDR3 has 16 amino acids. Germline-derived CDR1 and CDR2 are LGHNT and FRNRAP. CDR3 coding DNA: TGTGCTAGTGGTTTGGTGGGAGGCCTTATGATCGAAAAACTGTTTTTT. This sequence encodes CASGLVGGLMIEKLFF.

The chain employs TRBV19 and TRBJ2-7; no clear D gene. With 5 bases removed from V and 3 bases from J, the gap between germline ends came to 11 bases. The CDR3 runs 13 residues. From germline, CDR1 is LNHDA and CDR2 SQIVND (reference sequence). The CDR3 protein is CASSLAGDYEQYF. The DNA of the CDR3 is TGTGCCAGTAGTTTGGCAGGCGACTACGAGCAGTACTTC. Full variable domain (outside the CDR3, taken from reference TRBV19 and TRBJ2-7): DGGITQSPKYLFRKEGQNVTLSCEQNLNHDAMYWYRQDPGQGLRLIYYSQIVNDFQKGDIAEGYSVSREKKESFPLTVTSAQKNPTAFYLCASSLAGDYEQYFGPGTRLTVT.

This clone appeared a single time. V and J are TRBV27 and TRBJ2-7; TRBD1 matches at 10 bases. V gave up 1 base and J gave up 1 base; unmatched junction bases: 1. The CDR3 contains 15 residues. From germline, CDR1 is MNHEY and CDR2 SMNVEV (reference sequence). The CDR3 protein is CASSLWGQGSYEQYF. In DNA form, the CDR3 reads TGTGCCAGCAGTTTATGGGGACAGGGGTCCTACGAGCAGTACTTC.

This clone was picked up a small number of times. The chain couples TRBV27 to TRBJ1-5; 11 bases fit TRBD1. The germline V gene has CDR1 MNHEY and CDR2 SMNVEV (reference sequence). Losses at the gene ends were 6 bases for V and 3 bases for J; bases not matched to a gene: 4. The CDR3 has 15 amino acids. CDR3 in amino acids: CASSRTGGNNQPQHF. The DNA for the CDR3 is TGTGCCAGCAGCCGGACAGGGGGCAACAATCAGCCCCAGCATTTT.

The chain joins TRBV7-9 to TRBJ2-1, with 9 bases matching TRBD1. The CDR3 has 15 residues. Unmatched junction bases numbered 5, after V lost 2 bases and J lost 6 bases. Germline CDR1 reads SEHNR; CDR2 reads FQNEAQ (reference sequence). The CDR3 DNA follows: TGTGCCAGCAGCTTAAGGGACAGGGCGTTCAATGAGCAGTTCTTC. It codes for CASSLRDRAFNEQFF.

In DNA form, the CDR3 reads TGCAGCGTTCCAGACAGGGACTCTTACGAGCAGTACTTC. Translated, it gives CSVPDRDSYEQYF. The chain links TRBV29-1 to TRBJ2-7, with D perhaps TRBD1 (7 bases). Looked up from germline, CDR1 is SQVTM and CDR2 is ANQGSEA. Trimming removed 5 bases from V and 4 bases from J, with 15 bases in between. CDR3 length: 13 residues.

This clone was seen only once. The chain joins TRBV21-1 to TRBJ2-5; the table's TRBD1 call for D was not verified on the DNA. TRBV21-1 is flagged as a pseudogene. The CDR3 contains 11 residues. The CDR3 sequence is CANYRVRSQYF. The CDR3, as DNA: TGTGCCAACTACAGGGTTAGAAGCCAGTACTTC.

The V and J genes are TRBV4-3 and TRBJ2-2; 10 bases agree with TRBD2. The junction had 8 bases not matched to a gene; V was cut back by 3 bases and J by 7 bases. The CDR3 extends over 16 amino acids. The germline V gene has CDR1 LGHNA and CDR2 YSLEER. For the CDR3, the DNA is TGCGCCAGCAGCCAGTTAGCGGGGGGACCGGGCGGGGAGCTGTTTTTT. Translated: CASSQLAGGPGGELFF.